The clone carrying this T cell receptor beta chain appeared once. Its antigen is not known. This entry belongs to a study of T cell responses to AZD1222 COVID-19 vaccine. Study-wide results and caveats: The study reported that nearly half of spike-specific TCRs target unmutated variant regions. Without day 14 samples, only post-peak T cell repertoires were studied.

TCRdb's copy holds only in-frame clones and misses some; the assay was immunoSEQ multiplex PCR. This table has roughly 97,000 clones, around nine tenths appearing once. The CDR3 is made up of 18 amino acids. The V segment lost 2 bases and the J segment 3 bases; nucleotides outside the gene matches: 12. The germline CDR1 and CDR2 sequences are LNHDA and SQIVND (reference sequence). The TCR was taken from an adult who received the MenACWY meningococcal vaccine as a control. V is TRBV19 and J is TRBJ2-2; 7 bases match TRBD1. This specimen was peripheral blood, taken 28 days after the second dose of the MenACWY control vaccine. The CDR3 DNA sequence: TGTGCCAGTAGTATACGACTCCTGAACAGGGGCCACACCGGGGAGCTGTTTTTT. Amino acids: CASSIRLLNRGHTGELFF.